This T cell receptor beta chain was sequenced in a study of blood T cell repertoires in COVID-19. About the study: Nucleic acid was either cDNA or gDNA, and it came from T cells, B-cell-depleted T cells, or PBMCs.

The CDR3 contains 14 residues. Germline assignment: CDR1 SGHTA and CDR2 FQGNSA. V was pared by 1 base and J by 4 bases, with 10 bases between. Original processing methods: By means of reference gene primer amplification, nucleated cell counts were estimated. Sequenced by immunoSEQ multiplex PCR; TCRdb stores in-frame clones only, minus some. V, J and clone size are taken as reported in that table, and D and trimming were inferred from the DNA itself. The sample gives tens of thousands of clones, approximately 85% of which show up once; nearly 10% is in the top ten. This rearrangement joins TRBV7-2 to TRBJ1-2; D might be TRBD1 (5 bases). Sequencing used peripheral blood. The sequence was collected from a human donor in a cohort sampled during active COVID-19. CDR3: CASSLGQGSYGYTF. CDR3 DNA: TGTGCCAGCAGCTTAGGCCAGGGAAGCTATGGCTACACCTTC.